Following are 19 T cell receptor beta chains from one sample sequenced in a study of T cell changes during pregnancy in multiple sclerosis. TCRdb keeps only in-frame clones here, not all; method: immunoSEQ multiplex PCR. The profile shows tens of thousands of clones, around nine tenths of them singletons. The starting material was peripheral blood, obtained in the first trimester of pregnancy. All receptors derive from a female donor in good health, enrolled as a control in a pregnancy study.

The chain carries TRBV7-2 and TRBJ2-3; TRBD2 agrees at 11 bases. The trim removed 7 bases at V and 6 bases at J, leaving 12 bases unmatched. Germline V gene sequence: CDR1 SGHTA, CDR2 FQGNSA. CDR3 length: 16 amino acids. CDR3 nucleotides: TGTGCCAGCATCGTTAGCGGGAGGGCCAAGCGGGATACGCAGTATTTT. As protein: CASIVSGRAKRDTQYF.

This clone is a singleton in its sample. This chain links TRBV7-8 with TRBJ2-1; TRBD2 matches 7 bases. The CDR3 runs 15 residues. Germline-derived CDR1 and CDR2 are SGHVS and FQNEAQ. V shed 5 bases and J 1 base; nucleotides not matched to a gene: 5. In DNA, the CDR3 is TGTGCCAGCAGCGCATATAGCGGGTCCTACAATGAGCAGTTCTTC. Translating it yields CASSAYSGSYNEQFF.

This clone appeared a few times. V and J are TRBV7-9 and TRBJ1-1; 8 nucleotides align to TRBD1. V dropped 4 bases and J dropped 5; count of bases not matched to a gene: 6. Germline V gene data show CDR1 as SEHNR and CDR2 as FQNEAQ (reference sequence). The CDR3 sequence is 14 residues long. The CDR3 sequence is CASSSMDRDTEAFF. In DNA, the CDR3 is TGTGCCAGCAGCTCTATGGACAGGGATACTGAAGCTTTCTTT.

The genes are TRBV5-6 and TRBJ2-6; D gene ambiguous. Germline-derived CDR1 and CDR2 are SGHDT and YYEEEE. CDR3 length: 15 residues. With 3 bases removed from V and 0 bases from J, the gap between germline ends came to 7 bases. CDR3 loop: CASSSAGSGANVLTF. In DNA form, the CDR3 reads TGTGCCAGCAGCTCCGCCGGCTCTGGGGCCAACGTCCTGACTTTC.

This chain uses TRBV19 with TRBJ2-1, with 9 bases identical to TRBD2. Germline lookup yields CDR1 LNHDA and CDR2 SQIVND (reference sequence). Unmatched junction bases numbered 12, after V lost 8 bases and J lost 10 bases. The CDR3 spans 14 residues. CDR3: CASSTPAGGGEQFF. CDR3 bases: TGTGCCAGTTCCACCCCAGCGGGAGGAGGGGAGCAGTTCTTC.

This clone is a singleton in its sample. The chain recombines TRBV9 with TRBJ1-6, with D uncertain. Germline V lookup: CDR1 SGDLS, CDR2 YYNGEE. The V end was cut by 4 bases, the J end by 6 bases, with 14 bases between. The CDR3 consists of 15 residues. CDR3 DNA sequence: TGTGCCAGCAGCCCCTCCGGAGGGTTTAATTCACCCCTCCACTTT. Protein: CASSPSGGFNSPLHF.

The chain's CDR3 is CASSLAGLAFSTDTQYF. The CDR3 DNA reads TGTGCCAGCAGCCTAGCGGGACTAGCTTTTTCCACAGATACGCAGTATTTT. The chain is built from TRBV27 and TRBJ2-3, with 9 bases lining up with TRBD2. Per the germline V gene, CDR1 is MNHEY and CDR2 is SMNVEV (reference sequence). This CDR3 is built from 17 residues. Trimming cost V 6 bases and J 2 bases; bases outside gene matches: 12.

This chain connects TRBV4-1 to TRBJ2-5; 9 nucleotides agree with TRBD2. CDR3 length: 16 residues. The germline V gene has CDR1 MGHRA and CDR2 YSYEKL. The junction had 8 bases not matched to a gene; V was cut back by 1 base and J by 5 bases. The CDR3 nucleotides read TGCGCCAGCAGCCAAGGGGCGGGAGGGCCGCGGGAGACCCAGTACTTC. Translated: CASSQGAGGPRETQYF.

The chain has TRBV15 and TRBJ1-1; D is ambiguous. V was shortened by 1 base and J by 1 base, with 7 bases between the two germline ends. This CDR3 spans 14 amino acids. Germline CDR1 LNHNV, CDR2 YYDKDF (reference sequence). The DNA of the CDR3 is TGTGCCACCAGCAGAGGGAGAGGGAACACTGAAGCTTTCTTT. Translated, it gives CATSRGRGNTEAFF.

This clone came up a few times. V and J are TRBV7-2 and TRBJ1-1; TRBD1 matches 9 bases. CDR3 size: 14 residues. Germline assignment: CDR1 SGHTA and CDR2 FQGNSA. Losses at the gene ends were 6 bases for V and 3 bases for J; bases not matched to a gene: 5. This CDR3 reads CASSLDRGYTEAFF. In DNA, the CDR3 is TGTGCCAGCAGTCTTGACAGGGGGTACACTGAAGCTTTCTTT.

This clone was found once. V gene TRBV7-2 combines with J gene TRBJ1-5, with TRBD1 matching 9 bases. Germline CDR1 SGHTA, CDR2 FQGNSA. V shed 1 base and J 7 bases; nucleotides not matched to a gene: 11. CDR3 size: 17 residues. The CDR3 is CASSLGGRTGVGQPQHF. CDR3 coding DNA: TGTGCCAGCAGCTTAGGTGGCCGGACAGGGGTTGGGCAGCCCCAGCATTTT.

This chain joins TRBV5-1 and TRBJ2-2; perhaps TRBD2 as D (5 bases). V dropped 2 bases and J dropped 1 base, with 6 bases sitting between them. In germline, CDR1 is SGHRS, CDR2 YFSETQ. The CDR3 has 14 residues. CDR3 sequence: CASSFGLNTGELFF. CDR3 nucleotide sequence: TGCGCCAGCAGCTTCGGACTGAACACCGGGGAGCTGTTTTTT.

V gene TRBV7-2 combines with J gene TRBJ2-5, with 9 bases fitting TRBD2. J lost 4 bases, V lost 5 bases, and 5 bases had no gene match. Germline CDR1 and CDR2: SGHTA and FQGNSA. The CDR3 has 14 amino acids. CDR3 amino acids: CASSKGLALETQYF. CDR3 sequence (DNA): TGTGCCAGCAGCAAGGGACTAGCTCTAGAGACCCAGTACTTC.

The gene calls are TRBV5-1 and TRBJ2-1; 12 positions match TRBD2. The CDR3 consists of 16 residues. In germline, CDR1 is SGHRS, CDR2 YFSETQ. V shed 4 bases and J 4 bases; nucleotides not matched to a gene: 6. The DNA for the CDR3 is TGCGCCAGCAGCCCAACTAGCGGGAGGCCATACAATGAGCAGTTCTTC. This translates into CASSPTSGRPYNEQFF.

The DNA for the CDR3 is TGTGCCAGTAGTGTTCCAGGGTGGGAAGATACGCAGTATTTT. Translating gives CASSVPGWEDTQYF. The chain is built from TRBV19 and TRBJ2-3, with a weak D call TRBD1 (5 bases). This CDR3 has 14 amino acids. Trimming left V 5 bases short and J 5 bases short, with 14 bases between. Germline V gene lookup returns CDR1 LNHDA and CDR2 SQIVND (reference sequence).

The V call is TRBV29-1, the J call TRBJ1-1; 7 bases fit TRBD1. J was trimmed by 4 bases and V by 1 base; bases with no gene match: 6. The CDR3 totals 14 residues. Germline V CDR1 and CDR2: SQVTM, ANQGSEA. The CDR3 DNA sequence: TGCAGCGTTGAAGCGGGCAGGGGGTCCACTGAAGCTTTCTTT. It is translated as CSVEAGRGSTEAFF. Complete variable domain (other parts from reference TRBV29-1 and TRBJ1-1): SAVISQKPSRDICQRGTSLTIQCQVDSQVTMMFWYRQQPGQSLTLIATANQGSEATYESGFVIDKFPISRPNLTFSTLTVSNMSPEDSSIYLCSVEAGRGSTEAFFGQGTRLTVV.

The chain employs TRBV30 and TRBJ2-3; the D gene is possibly TRBD2 (5 bases). With 5 bases removed from V and 6 bases from J, the gap between germline ends came to 9 bases. Germline lookup yields CDR1 GTSNPN and CDR2 SVGIG (reference sequence). This CDR3 spans 11 amino acids. The CDR3: CAWVRRDTQYF. In DNA form, the CDR3 reads TGTGCCTGGGTACGGAGGGATACGCAGTATTTT.

V gene TRBV5-4 combines with J gene TRBJ2-1, with D possibly TRBD1 on 6 matching bases. Germline CDR1 SGHNT, CDR2 YYREEE (reference sequence). The ends were cut back, 1 base at V and 8 bases at J, with 10 bases in the middle. The CDR3 extends over 13 amino acids. The CDR3, as DNA: TGTGCCAGCAGCTTGTGGGGGCCGGATGAGCAGTTCTTC. It codes for CASSLWGPDEQFF.

The chain combines TRBV2 with TRBJ1-2; tentative D call: TRBD1 (6 bases). This CDR3 region has 16 residues. V was cut by 7 bases and J by 8 bases, with 26 bases left in between. The germline V gene has CDR1 SNHLY and CDR2 FYNNEI. Written as DNA, the CDR3 is TGTGCCAGCATTCCGGCTATGACAGGACCCTCGGAAGGCTACACCTTC. Its protein product is CASIPAMTGPSEGYTF. The full variable domain, its missing parts supplied by reference TRBV2 and TRBJ1-2, is EPEVTQTPSHQVTQMGQEVILRCVPISNHLYFYWYRQILGQKVEFLVSFYNNEISEKSEIFDDQFSVERPDGSNFTLKIRSTKLEDSAMYFCASIPAMTGPSEGYTFGSGTRLTVV.